The 30 T cell receptor beta chains reported below all come from one sample, sequenced in a study of human T cells and chemical hapten exposure. In TCRdb, the RACE reads were re-called with MiXCR into one record per CDR3 protein. This table holds about 170,000 distinct CDR3 sequences, about 27% found once. Time point here: patch test 3, about 24 weeks after DPC sensitization. The treatment is: therapeutic diphenylcyclopropenone sensitization with weekly scalp DPC. Source: whole blood, taken in connection with sensitization to the hapten diphenylcyclopropenone (DPC). Receptors were obtained from a young woman with alopecia areata. Some clones in this sample may be carry-over from other donors' samples.

This clonotype has just a few counts. The V and J genes are TRBV5-1 and TRBJ2-7; D gene unclear. The germline V and J ends were trimmed by 0 bases and 5 bases, with 9 bases remaining between them. The germline V gene encodes CDR1 SGHRS and CDR2 YFSETQ. This CDR3 is 13 amino acids long. The CDR3 DNA sequence: TGCGCCAGCAGCTTGGGCAAAAGGAACGAGCAGTACTTC. It is translated as CASSLGKRNEQYF.

Turning to this clonotype: One base away lies a much larger clone, so this may be a sequencing read error. The V and J genes are TRBV12-3 or TRBV12-4 and TRBJ2-1; TRBD2 matches 7 bases. CDR3 length: 17 residues. CDR3 sequence: CTSSLGGRAHSYNEQFF. CDR3 coding DNA: TGTACCAGCAGTTTAGGAGGGAGGGCCCACTCCTACAATGAGCAGTTCTTC.

The chain recombines TRBV27 with TRBJ1-4, with TRBD1 matching over 10 bases. Germline V gene data show CDR1 as MNHEY and CDR2 as SMNVEV (reference sequence). V gave up 6 bases and J gave up 5 bases; unmatched junction bases: 3. The CDR3 covers 14 residues. The CDR3 coding sequence is TGTGCCAGCAGGTCGACAGGGGGCAATGAAAAACTGTTTTTT. This translates into CASRSTGGNEKLFF.

This clonotype has only a few counts. The gene calls are TRBV4-1 and TRBJ2-1; 9 bases are a match to TRBD2. Trimming cost V 0 bases and J 7 bases; bases outside gene matches: 10. The CDR3 spans 17 residues. Germline V gene sequence: CDR1 MGHRA, CDR2 YSYEKL. DNA for the CDR3: TGCGCCAGCAGCCAAGAGGTGTTGGTAGCGGGAGTGAATGAGCAGTTCTTC. It specifies CASSQEVLVAGVNEQFF.

The chain links TRBV7-2 to TRBJ2-5; D might be TRBD2 (6 bases). The germline V gene has CDR1 SGHTA and CDR2 FQGNSA. V gave up 4 bases and J gave up 5 bases, with 14 bases separating them. The length of the CDR3 is 14 residues. The CDR3 DNA reads TGTGCCAGCAGCTCTCAGGCGGCGGGGGAGACCCAGTACTTC. It is translated as CASSSQAAGETQYF.

This clonotype was seen a handful of times. V usage is TRBV29-1 and J usage is TRBJ2-1; no firm D call. This CDR3 has 11 residues. The V gene lost 5 bases and the J gene lost 10 bases, with 12 bases spanning the gap. Germline CDR1 reads SQVTM; CDR2 reads ANQGSEA. The CDR3 sequence is CSVPSHGEQFF. For the CDR3, the DNA is TGCAGCGTTCCCTCACACGGCGAGCAGTTCTTC.

The chain has TRBV28 and TRBJ2-7; 9 bases fit TRBD1. V shed 7 bases and J 4 bases; nucleotides not matched to a gene: 11. CDR3 length: 15 residues. CDR1 and CDR2 (germline): MDHEN, SYDVKM. CDR3 in DNA: TGTGCCAGCACCGAACCGGGACAGGGAGGATACGAGCAGTACTTC. Its translation is CASTEPGQGGYEQYF.

This clonotype was seen a few times. CDR3 coding DNA: TGCGCCAGCAGGCAGATGTCCTCTGGAAACACCATATATTTT. Translated, it gives CASRQMSSGNTIYF. V usage is TRBV10-2 and J usage is TRBJ1-3; the D is unclear. The CDR3 loop spans 14 amino acids. CDR1 is WSHSY and CDR2 is SAAADI in the germline V gene. Trimming cost V 6 bases and J 0 bases, with 9 bases left between them.

The V call is TRBV2, the J call TRBJ2-5, with TRBD2 matching 10 bases. The germline CDR1 and CDR2 sequences are SNHLY and FYNNEI. This CDR3 is built from 15 residues. V lost 6 bases and J lost 2; bases outside the gene matches: 6. The CDR3 sequence: CASRGGLALQETQYF. The CDR3 bases are TGTGCCAGCAGGGGGGGACTAGCGCTGCAAGAGACCCAGTACTTC.

The rearrangement joins TRBV7-9 to TRBJ2-7; D is uncertain. V gave up 6 bases and J gave up 6 bases, with 12 bases separating them. Germline assignment: CDR1 SEHNR and CDR2 FQNEAQ (reference sequence). This CDR3 region has 12 residues. In DNA, the CDR3 is TGTGCCAGCAGTCACGGCGACTCCGAGCAGTACTTC. Amino acid sequence: CASSHGDSEQYF.

As DNA, the CDR3 is TGCGCCAGCAGCCAAGAGTCCAGGGGCTCCTACGAGCAGTACTTC. Amino acids: CASSQESRGSYEQYF. The chain combines TRBV4-3 with TRBJ2-7; the D gene is possibly TRBD1 (6 bases). The CDR3 loop spans 15 amino acids. Per germline, CDR1 LGHNA and CDR2 YSLEER. V was clipped by 0 bases and J by 0 bases, with 9 bases between them.

This chain uses TRBV6-2 or TRBV6-3 with TRBJ2-1, with TRBD2 identical over 10 bases. Germline CDR1 and CDR2: MNHEY and SVGEGT. The CDR3 contains 15 residues. V lost 0 bases and J lost 6; bases outside the gene matches: 2. In DNA form, the CDR3 reads TGTGCCAGCAGTTACTCGTCTAGCGGGGGCAATGAGCAGTTCTTC. Its translation: CASSYSSSGGNEQFF.

The gene calls are TRBV2 and TRBJ1-2, with D perhaps TRBD1 (5 bases). This CDR3 has 15 amino acids. Trimming took off 5 bases at V and 7 bases at J, with 20 bases between the two ends. Germline lookup yields CDR1 SNHLY and CDR2 FYNNEI. The CDR3, as DNA: TGTGCCAGCAGTCTTACCGGGACCCAAATCGTTGGCTACACCTTC. Its translation is CASSLTGTQIVGYTF.

This clonotype was picked up a small number of times. The V gene is TRBV20-1, the J gene TRBJ1-2; D remains ambiguous. CDR3 length equals 9 residues. V lost 3 bases and J 8 bases, leaving 4 bases between the germline ends. Per the germline V gene, CDR1 is DFQATT and CDR2 is SNEGSKA (reference sequence). The CDR3 sequence is CSASRGYTF. CDR3 nucleotide sequence: TGCAGTGCTAGTCGGGGCTACACCTTC.

The rearrangement joins TRBV9 to TRBJ1-5; possibly TRBD1 for D (5 bases). V lost 1 base and J lost 1, with 9 bases in between. Germline assignment: CDR1 SGDLS and CDR2 YYNGEE. The CDR3 covers 15 residues. The CDR3 region is CASSVNWGSNQPQHF. CDR3 nucleotide sequence: TGTGCCAGCAGCGTAAACTGGGGGAGCAATCAGCCCCAGCATTTT.

Concerning this clonotype: The junction departs from the called germline gene at one end, perhaps through a read error. V usage is TRBV5-1 and J usage is TRBJ1-2, with 7 bases matching TRBD1. The germline V gene encodes CDR1 SGHRS and CDR2 YFSETQ. CDR3 length equals 17 residues. The CDR3 sequence is CACSPARDRVGNYGYTF. The CDR3 bases are TGCGCCTGCAGCCCCGCCAGAGACAGGGTCGGGAACTATGGCTACACCTTC. Supplemented by reference TRBV5-1 and TRBJ1-2, the full variable domain reads KAGVTQTPRYLIKTRGQQVTLSCSPISGHRSVSWYQQTPGQGLQFLFEYFSETQRNKGNFPGRFSGRQFSNSRSEMNVSTLELGDSALYLCACSPARDRVGNYGYTFGSGTRLTVV.

The rearrangement links TRBV18 to TRBJ2-1; possibly TRBD1 or TRBD2 for D (5 bases each). With 0 bases removed from V and 0 bases from J, the gap between germline ends came to 6 bases. This CDR3 is 15 amino acids long. Germline loops: CDR1 KGHSH, CDR2 LQKENI. The CDR3 reads CASSPPGVSYNEQFF. The CDR3, as DNA: TGTGCCAGCTCACCACCGGGGGTCTCCTACAATGAGCAGTTCTTC. Filled out from reference TRBV18 and TRBJ2-1, the complete variable domain reads NAGVMQNPRHLVRRRGQEARLRCSPMKGHSHVYWYRQLPEEGLKFMVYLQKENIIDESGMPKERFSAEFPKEGPSILRIQQVVRGDSAAYFCASSPPGVSYNEQFFGPGTRLTVL.

This clonotype has a handful of counts. This chain uses TRBV5-1 with TRBJ1-4; the match to TRBD1 covers 10 bases. The germline V gene has CDR1 SGHRS and CDR2 YFSETQ. CDR3 length: 15 residues. V dropped 0 bases and J dropped 8; count of bases not matched to a gene: 4. DNA for the CDR3: TGCGCCAGCAGCTTGGTTGGGACAGGGGAAGAAAAACTGTTTTTT. Translation gives CASSLVGTGEEKLFF.

This clonotype was picked up many times. V is TRBV9 and J is TRBJ2-3; the match to TRBD1 covers 9 bases. With V trimmed by 0 bases and J by 4 bases, 3 bases remained unmatched. Germline lookup yields CDR1 SGDLS and CDR2 YYNGEE. This CDR3 comprises 15 residues. CDR3 sequence (DNA): TGTGCCAGCAGCGTAGGGGGACAGGGCTCAGATACGCAGTATTTT. Its translation: CASSVGGQGSDTQYF.

The chain is built from TRBV4-3 and TRBJ2-1; D is uncertain. With 1 base removed from V and 7 bases from J, the gap between germline ends came to 14 bases. Germline values: CDR1 LGHNA, CDR2 YSLEER. This CDR3 spans 15 amino acids. CDR3 nucleotides: TGCGCCAGCAGCCAAGGTTGGGCAGGAGCAAATGAGCAGTTCTTC. Translated, it gives CASSQGWAGANEQFF.

The chain links TRBV10-2 to TRBJ1-2; tentatively, D is TRBD1 (5 bases). The germline V and J ends were trimmed by 4 bases and 8 bases, with 17 bases remaining between them. CDR1 WSHSY and CDR2 SAAADI come from the germline V gene. This CDR3 has 14 residues. CDR3 loop: CASSGWGVREGYTF. The CDR3 DNA sequence: TGCGCCAGCAGTGGTTGGGGCGTAAGGGAAGGCTACACCTTC.

This clonotype was found a few times. The rearrangement uses TRBV5-1 and TRBJ2-3; possible D gene TRBD1, 5 bases. V was pared by 0 bases and J by 4 bases, with 9 bases between. This CDR3 is 14 amino acids long. Germline lookup yields CDR1 SGHRS and CDR2 YFSETQ. The CDR3 DNA reads as TGCGCCAGCAGCTTGGACAGGACCTCAGATACGCAGTATTTT. The encoded protein is CASSLDRTSDTQYF.

J is TRBJ2-5 and V is TRBV7-9; no firm D call. The V and J ends lost 7 bases and 3 bases respectively, with 12 bases between them. The CDR3 has 13 residues. CDR1 and CDR2 from the germline V gene are SEHNR and FQNEAQ (reference sequence). The CDR3 protein is CASTGLPKETQYF. The CDR3, as DNA: TGTGCCAGCACGGGTTTGCCGAAAGAGACCCAGTACTTC.

This clonotype was counted only a few times. The chain combines TRBV20-1 with TRBJ2-1, with 8 bases aligning to TRBD1. The CDR3 runs 15 residues. CDR1 is DFQATT and CDR2 is SNEGSKA in the germline V gene (reference sequence). V lost 0 bases, J lost 10 bases, and 11 bases stayed unmatched. CDR3 coding DNA: TGCAGTGCTAGAGATCCGACAGGGGCCAAGACGGAGCAGTTCTTC. This sequence encodes CSARDPTGAKTEQFF.

The V gene is TRBV6-2 or TRBV6-3, the J gene TRBJ1-1, with D unresolved. V was clipped by 4 bases and J by 1 base, with 16 bases between them. This CDR3 is built from 16 residues. Germline loops: CDR1 MNHEY, CDR2 SVGEGT. The CDR3 sequence: CASSFIVSAGNTEAFF. The CDR3 DNA sequence: TGTGCCAGCAGTTTTATAGTGAGCGCCGGGAACACTGAAGCTTTCTTT.

The chain links TRBV4-3 to TRBJ2-1; no clear D. Trimming pared 4 bases from V and 0 bases from J, leaving 13 bases between. The CDR3 consists of 16 residues. The germline CDR1 and CDR2 sequences are LGHNA and YSLEER. The CDR3 protein is CASSLLLRSSYNEQFF. CDR3 in DNA: TGCGCCAGCAGCCTCCTTTTGCGGAGCTCCTACAATGAGCAGTTCTTC.

The V and J genes are TRBV7-9 and TRBJ1-5; 8 positions match TRBD1. Trimming cost V 2 bases and J 5 bases; bases outside gene matches: 5. Germline V lookup: CDR1 SEHNR, CDR2 FQNEAQ (reference sequence). The CDR3 has 15 amino acids. DNA for the CDR3: TGTGCCAGCAGCTTAAGAAAGACAGGGGATCAGCCCCAGCATTTT. Translating gives CASSLRKTGDQPQHF.

This sequence joins TRBV6-6 and TRBJ2-7, with TRBD2 identical over 9 bases. J lost 6 bases, V lost 6 bases, and 9 bases had no gene match. The CDR3 length is 14 residues. CDR1 and CDR2 (germline): MNHNY, SVGAGI (reference sequence). Written as DNA, the CDR3 is TGTGCCAGCAGACGGACTAGCGATTCCCTCGAGCAGTACTTC. Translated, it gives CASRRTSDSLEQYF.

This clonotype appeared a few times. The chain joins TRBV5-4 to TRBJ2-7; the match to TRBD2 covers 8 bases. The junction had 5 bases not matched to a gene; V was cut back by 4 bases and J by 2 bases. Germline CDR1 is SGHNT and CDR2 is YYREEE (reference sequence). CDR3 length: 14 amino acids. The CDR3 DNA reads TGTGCCAGCAGCCGGGGGGGATTTCCCTACGAGCAGTACTTC. It translates to CASSRGGFPYEQYF.

V is TRBV28 and J is TRBJ2-1, with 12 bases lining up with TRBD2. Looked up from germline, CDR1 is MDHEN and CDR2 is SYDVKM. With V trimmed by 7 bases and J by 8 bases, 15 bases remained unmatched. There are 17 residues in the CDR3. The CDR3 DNA sequence: TGTGCCAGCAAGACCCCTCCTCCTAGCGGGAGGGCCGATGAGCAGTTCTTC. Protein: CASKTPPPSGRADEQFF.